This TCR beta chain was captured in a study of blood T cells in healthy people across ages. Broader study findings: Reliance upon unsorted PBMCs precluded definitive naive versus antigen-experienced comparison.

The authors ran a second PCR of 7 to 11 cycles using a sample-barcoded 5' primer and a J-beta primer mix. TCRdb recomputed calls from the 5' RACE reads with MiXCR, one row per CDR3 protein. This repertoire shows about 290,000 distinct CDR3 sequences, 25% to 30% found once; its top ten account for 29%. CDR1 is LNHDA, CDR2 SQIVND, per germline (reference sequence). With 5 bases removed from V and 0 bases from J, the gap between germline ends came to 11 bases. The CDR3 is 15 residues long. This clonotype has a handful of counts. Antigen unknown. The sequenced material came from blood. The TCR originated in a woman between 70 and 85 years old in good health. This chain connects TRBV19 to TRBJ2-1; D not resolved. CDR3 nucleotide sequence: TGTGCCAGTAGTCAGGATCCGATCTCCTACAATGAGCAGTTCTTC. Encoded protein: CASSQDPISYNEQFF.